What follows are 11 T cell receptor beta chains derived from one specimen sequenced in a study of shared clonotypes between healthy human individuals. Sequencing used immunoSEQ multiplex PCR; TCRdb keeps in-frame clones, though not all of them. The data hold hundreds of thousands of clones, with around 76% observed a single time. The material sequenced was PBMCs. Receptor source: a woman between 40 and 55 years old in good health. Some clones in this sample may be carry-over from other donors' samples.

V and J are TRBV7-2 and TRBJ2-7, with 7 bases that match TRBD2. Per germline, CDR1 SGHTA and CDR2 FQGNSA. V dropped 0 bases and J dropped 7; count of bases not matched to a gene: 9. The CDR3 is made up of 15 amino acids. CDR3 DNA sequence: TGTGCCAGCAGCTTAGCCGTGACTAGCCTCTCGGAGCAGTACTTC. This sequence encodes CASSLAVTSLSEQYF. Using reference TRBV7-2 and TRBJ2-7 for the parts outside the CDR3, the full variable domain is GAGVSQSPSNKVTEKGKDVELRCDPISGHTALYWYRQSLGQGLEFLIYFQGNSAPDKSGLPSDRFSAERTGGSVSTLTIQRTQQEDSAVYLCASSLAVTSLSEQYFGPGTRLTVT.

For the CDR3, the DNA is TGTGCCAGCAAGGACAGAGCCAAAAACATTCAGTACTTC. This translates into CASKDRAKNIQYF. The genes are TRBV28 and TRBJ2-4, with a weak D call TRBD1 (6 bases). The V gene's germline CDR1 is MDHEN and CDR2 SYDVKM. CDR3 size: 13 residues. V was clipped by 7 bases and J by 0 bases, with 7 bases between them.

This clone was counted ten times or more. The genes are TRBV6-4 and TRBJ1-2, with TRBD1 identical over 7 bases. V gave up 6 bases and J gave up 0 bases; unmatched junction bases: 7. There are 15 residues in the CDR3. CDR1 is MRHNA, CDR2 SNTAGT, per germline. CDR3 residues: CASSPTGFSNYGYTF. CDR3 nucleotides: TGTGCCAGCAGCCCGACAGGGTTTTCTAACTATGGCTACACCTTC.

This clone has ten or more counts. The chain employs TRBV6-1 and TRBJ2-1, with D perhaps being TRBD1 or TRBD2 (5 bases each). V was clipped by 4 bases and J by 4 bases, with 11 bases between them. Germline assignment: CDR1 MNHNS and CDR2 SASEGT. This CDR3 has 14 residues. This CDR3 is CASSGSDRYNEQFF. The DNA for the CDR3 is TGTGCCAGCAGTGGTAGCGACAGATACAATGAGCAGTTCTTC.

The rearrangement joins TRBV10-3 to TRBJ2-7; D may match TRBD1 or TRBD2 (5 bases each). Trimming stripped 4 bases from V and 1 base from J, with 11 bases between. Germline CDR1 ENHRY, CDR2 SYGVKD. The CDR3 runs to 14 residues. For the CDR3, the DNA is TGTGCCATCAGTGGGGGGACCGCTTCCTACGAGCAGTACTTC. The encoded protein is CAISGGTASYEQYF.

The genes are TRBV19 and TRBJ2-5; 7 positions agree with TRBD1. Germline values: CDR1 LNHDA, CDR2 SQIVND (reference sequence). This CDR3 is 15 amino acids long. V lost 5 bases to trimming and J lost 2 bases; unmatched junction nucleotides: 8. The CDR3 sequence is CASSERQGGQETQYF. The DNA for the CDR3 is TGTGCCAGTAGTGAGCGACAGGGTGGACAAGAGACCCAGTACTTC.

The rearrangement joins TRBV7-2 to TRBJ2-7, with D perhaps matching TRBD2 (6 bases). Looked up from germline, CDR1 is SGHTA and CDR2 is FQGNSA. Between the trimmed V and J ends, which lost 0 bases and 2 bases, there was a span of 11 bases. The CDR3 sequence is 15 residues long. The DNA of the CDR3 is TGTGCCAGCAGCTTAGCGCAGGGAGGCACCTACGAGCAGTACTTC. Protein sequence: CASSLAQGGTYEQYF. Full variable domain (remainder filled in from reference TRBV7-2 and TRBJ2-7): GAGVSQSPSNKVTEKGKDVELRCDPISGHTALYWYRQSLGQGLEFLIYFQGNSAPDKSGLPSDRFSAERTGGSVSTLTIQRTQQEDSAVYLCASSLAQGGTYEQYFGPGTRLTVT.

The V call is TRBV6-1, the J call TRBJ2-5; D possibly corresponds to TRBD1 (6 bases). The J call may not be correct, given that the DNA end is closer to TRBJ2-7. This CDR3 has 15 residues. The V gene's germline CDR1 is MNHNS and CDR2 SASEGT. CDR3 bases: TGTGCCAGCAGTGAACTGGCAGGGGTACCTTCCGAGCAGTACTTC. Its protein is CASSELAGVPSEQYF.

This clone was picked up one time. The chain combines TRBV4-1 with TRBJ2-3, with unresolved D. The CDR3 is made up of 15 amino acids. Germline lookup yields CDR1 MGHRA and CDR2 YSYEKL. With 1 base removed from V and 5 bases from J, the gap between germline ends came to 13 bases. The CDR3 is CASSQASLSGDTQYF. CDR3 DNA: TGCGCCAGCAGCCAAGCTTCCCTATCCGGAGATACGCAGTATTTT.

This chain connects TRBV5-4 to TRBJ1-1; 8 bases line up with TRBD1. The CDR3 spans 15 residues. The J segment lost 4 bases and the V segment lost 4 bases, leaving 9 bases of the junction unmatched. Germline values: CDR1 SGHNT, CDR2 YYREEE (reference sequence). The CDR3 sequence is CASSPGQGSGTEAFF. The DNA for the CDR3 is TGTGCCAGCAGCCCAGGACAGGGTTCGGGCACTGAAGCTTTCTTT. The whole variable domain, filled in from reference TRBV5-4 and TRBJ1-1, reads ETGVTQSPTHLIKTRGQQVTLRCSSQSGHNTVSWYQQALGQGPQFIFQYYREEENGRGNFPPRFSGLQFPNYSSELNVNALELDDSALYLCASSPGQGSGTEAFFGQGTRLTVV.

A single count supports this clone. The chain employs TRBV7-3 and TRBJ1-2, with D hard to call. From germline, CDR1 is SGHTA and CDR2 FQGTGA. V was pared by 5 bases and J by 5 bases, with 18 bases between. This CDR3 is 15 amino acids long. The CDR3 nucleotides read TGTGCCAGCAGCGCATATCCCGGGATGCATTATGGCTACACCTTC. Translation gives CASSAYPGMHYGYTF.